This T cell receptor (beta chain) was obtained from a study of cytomegalovirus exposure and HLA in healthy donors. Study context: For the approximately 360 genotyped donors, more than 80% fell within the Caucasian-associated ancestry cluster. Study results and caveats: The authors confirmed in vitro that three CMV-associated chains were specific for CMV antigens. The authors later found most CMV-associated TCR beta chains appeared HLA-restricted.

Each donor was nominally healthy when sampled (though unrecorded immune exposures were likely). On this clone itself: Its matching antigen is unknown.

The study ran its PCR with 60 Vbeta and 13 Jbeta primers. Only in-frame clones appear in the TCRdb table, and some are missing; sequencing was by immunoSEQ multiplex PCR. The listing records just over 150,000 clones. Germline trimming cut 5 bases from V and 5 bases from J; bases unmatched to any gene: 6. The CDR3 totals 14 residues. Germline CDR1 is SEHNR and CDR2 is FQNEAQ (reference sequence). V usage is TRBV7-9 and J usage is TRBJ1-5; 7 bases align to TRBD1. The sequence was collected from an older woman in good health and CMV-seronegative. Input material: PBMCs. This CDR3 is CASSDRDSHQPQHF. The CDR3 coding sequence is TGTGCCAGCAGCGACCGGGACAGTCATCAGCCCCAGCATTTT. Together with reference TRBV7-9 and TRBJ1-5, the CDR3 gives the full variable domain: DTGVSQNPRHKITKRGQNVTFRCDPISEHNRLYWYRQTLGQGPEFLTYFQNEAQLEKSRLLSDRFSAERPKGSFSTLEIQRTEQGDSAMYLCASSDRDSHQPQHFGDGTRLSIL.